This T cell receptor (beta chain) comes out of a study of blood T cell repertoires in COVID-19. Study overall: T cells, B-cell-depleted T cells, or PBMCs provided the cDNA or gDNA that served as material.

As handled by the study authors: It was from reference gene primer amplification that nucleated cell counts were estimated. Measured with immunoSEQ multiplex PCR; TCRdb has only the in-frame clones, and not every one. Clone size and V and J calls were adopted from that table, with D and trimming inferred from the DNA. Among fewer than 200,000 clones listed, 85% to 90% were seen once. The CDR3 contains 14 residues. Trimming left V 0 bases short and J 8 bases short, with 13 bases between. CDR1 is ENHRY and CDR2 is SYGVKD in the germline V gene. This rearrangement joins TRBV10-3 to TRBJ1-2; D is ambiguous. Sequencing was done on a sample of peripheral blood. This receptor was identified in a man aged 50 or older who had recovered from COVID-19. The CDR3 region has the DNA TGTGCCATCAGTGAGTCGATACCGGCGGAAGGCTACACCTTC. Encoded protein: CAISESIPAEGYTF.